This is a list of T cell receptor beta chains from one sample in a study of early T cells in non-severe SARS-CoV-2 infection. TCRdb called the 5' RACE reads again in MiXCR, with one record for every CDR3 protein. There are approximately 98,000 distinct CDR3 sequences in the sample; 9.5% to 13% occur only once, and roughly 2.9% lies in the top ten. What was sequenced was whole blood. All receptors derive from an adult who was a healthcare worker with PCR-confirmed SARS-CoV-2 infection or an uninfected control (not recorded which). The CDR3 runs from the conserved cysteine through the conserved F or W. Each record gives: clone size, D gene, V gene, J gene, CDR3 protein, CDR3 DNA. A D gene is named only where the DNA matches it firmly. The size of a clone is reported for some rows only, either as once, few or many, or as a class for expanded clones.

few	TRBD2	TRBV10-3	TRBJ2-3	CAISAFVAGGTTDTQYF	TGTGCCATCAGCGCCTTTGTAGCGGGAGGGACAACAGATACGCAGTATTTT
-	-	TRBV7-2	TRBJ2-2	CASSLRAGSGTGELFF	TGTGCCAGCAGCCTCCGGGCGGGCAGCGGGACCGGGGAGCTGTTTTTT
-	TRBD1	TRBV20-1	TRBJ1-1	CSAHTDRGGTEAFF	TGCAGTGCCCATACGGACAGGGGTGGAACTGAAGCTTTCTTT
many	TRBD2	TRBV28	TRBJ2-7	CASSPLAGTYEQYF	TGTGCCAGCAGTCCACTAGCGGGGACCTACGAGCAGTACTTC
-	TRBD2	TRBV20-1	TRBJ2-5	CSPSRTSGQETQYF	TGCAGTCCTAGCAGGACTAGCGGCCAAGAGACCCAGTACTTC
few	TRBD1	TRBV7-2	TRBJ2-3	CASSLPWTGETDTQYF	TGTGCCAGCAGCTTACCTTGGACAGGGGAAACAGATACGCAGTATTTT
-	TRBD1	TRBV6-1	TRBJ1-4	CASRLTGFEKLFF	TGTGCCAGCAGGCTGACAGGGTTTGAAAAACTGTTTTTT
few	-	TRBV29-1	TRBJ2-7	CSVDVGGNEQYF	TGCAGCGTGGACGTCGGGGGCAACGAGCAGTACTTC
few	-	TRBV6-2/TRBV6-3	TRBJ2-1	CASSYGVPSYNEQFF	TGTGCCAGCAGTTACGGGGTACCATCCTACAATGAGCAGTTCTTC
many	TRBD1	TRBV11-2	TRBJ1-1	CASSIQGARLNTEAFF	TGTGCCAGCAGTATACAGGGGGCGCGGTTGAACACTGAAGCTTTCTTT